The 11 T cell receptor beta chains reported below all come from one sample, sequenced in a study of vaccination effects on CD4 cells after COVID-19. What these receptors recognize is not known. Pools of viral peptides were used by the ViraFEST assay to expand antigen-specific CD4+ T cells ahead of sequencing. CD4+ T cells were isolated after 10 days of culture. Vaccine recipients had no previous SARS-CoV-2 infection; their nucleocapsid antibodies were negative. Measured with immunoSEQ multiplex PCR; TCRdb has only the in-frame clones, and not every one. The sample has 55,000 to 75,000 clones, approximately 79% seen once. This sample comprised CD4+ T cells from PBMCs cultured with HCoV-NL63 spike peptides, obtained before COVID-19 vaccination. The receptors stem from a human donor who received a COVID-19 vaccine.

The chain combines TRBV6-4 with TRBJ1-5; maybe TRBD1 (6 bases). The V gene's germline CDR1 is MRHNA and CDR2 SNTAGT. The CDR3 sequence is 18 residues long. V gave up 2 bases and J gave up 4 bases, with 21 bases separating them. In DNA form, the CDR3 reads TGTGCCAGCAGTGACCGTTTAGGGGGGGGCACATCTAATCAGCCCCAGCATTTT. Amino acid sequence: CASSDRLGGGTSNQPQHF.

This clone was picked up a small number of times. The genes are TRBV30 and TRBJ1-1; no reliable D call. The V gene lost 4 bases and the J gene lost 10 bases, with 10 bases spanning the gap. Germline V gene data show CDR1 as GTSNPN and CDR2 as SVGIG (reference sequence). The CDR3 loop spans 10 amino acids. CDR3 nucleotide sequence: TGTGCCTGGATTCGAGAGTTAGCTTTCTTT. This gives the protein CAWIRELAFF.

The DNA of the CDR3 is TGTGCCAGCAGCAAAGAAGCCCCGGCGGGCCAAGAGACCCAGTACTTC. Protein product: CASSKEAPAGQETQYF. The chain employs TRBV21-1 and TRBJ2-5; TRBD2 is taken as the D call from the table, unchecked against the DNA. TRBV21-1 represents a pseudogene. This CDR3 contains 16 residues.

The rearrangement uses TRBV12-5 and TRBJ2-6, with no clear D. V was pared by 2 bases and J by 1 base, with 9 bases between. The CDR3 extends over 16 amino acids. Per the germline V gene, CDR1 is LGHNT and CDR2 is FRNRAP. Here the CDR3 DNA reads TGTGCTAGTGGTTTGAGTAAGAGATCTGGGGCCAACGTCCTGACTTTC. Translating it yields CASGLSKRSGANVLTF. The whole variable domain, filled in from reference TRBV12-5 and TRBJ2-6, reads DARVTQTPRHKVTEMGQEVTMRCQPILGHNTVFWYRQTMMQGLELLAYFRNRAPLDDSGMPKDRFSAEMPDATLATLKIQPSEPRDSAVYFCASGLSKRSGANVLTFGAGSRLTVL.

The chain couples TRBV7-2 to TRBJ2-3; 11 bases are a match to TRBD2. After removal of 4 bases from V and 3 bases from J, the junction contained 6 bases not matched to a gene. This CDR3 has 16 amino acids. Germline CDR1 and CDR2: SGHTA and FQGNSA. The CDR3 reads CASSSQTSGATDTQYF. In nucleotides, the CDR3 is TGTGCCAGCAGCTCCCAGACTAGCGGGGCAACAGATACGCAGTATTTT.

The rearrangement uses TRBV29-1 and TRBJ2-2; 7 bases line up with TRBD1. V shed 7 bases, J shed 5 bases, and the junction held 4 bases outside the gene matches. This CDR3 comprises 12 residues. Looked up from germline, CDR1 is SQVTM and CDR2 is ANQGSEA. The CDR3 spells CSARGWTGELFF. CDR3 coding DNA: TGCAGCGCCAGGGGGTGGACCGGGGAGCTGTTTTTT.

The chain uses TRBV2 and TRBJ2-5; D unresolved. The V and J ends lost 7 bases and 5 bases respectively, with 11 bases between them. This CDR3 is 12 amino acids long. Per germline, CDR1 SNHLY and CDR2 FYNNEI. In DNA, the CDR3 is TGTGCCAGCAAAATTCTTAGGGAGACCCAGTACTTC. Protein product: CASKILRETQYF.

This clone was counted between two and nine times. The rearrangement links TRBV14 to TRBJ2-1; a possible D gene is TRBD1 (6 bases). Germline V gives CDR1 SGHDN, CDR2 FVKESK. The CDR3 has 15 residues. V was pared by 2 bases and J by 8 bases, with 16 bases between. The CDR3 DNA is TGTGCCAGCAGCCAAAGATACGGCAGGGGAGATGAGCAGTTCTTC. Amino acids: CASSQRYGRGDEQFF.

In its sample, this clone was seen once. This chain joins TRBV6-5 and TRBJ1-1, with D possibly matching TRBD1 (6 bases). Trimming took off 6 bases at V and 0 bases at J, with 14 bases between the two ends. Germline V gives CDR1 MNHEY, CDR2 SVGAGI. The CDR3 length is 15 residues. CDR3 protein: CASRRDNSMNTEAFF. CDR3 DNA sequence: TGTGCCAGCAGACGGGACAATTCCATGAACACTGAAGCTTTCTTT.

V gene TRBV29-1 combines with J gene TRBJ2-5, with TRBD2 as a possible D gene (7 bases). V lost 8 bases and J lost 3, with 13 bases in between. The CDR3 spans 12 residues. From germline, CDR1 is SQVTM and CDR2 ANQGSEA. The CDR3 sequence is CSTGEGEETQYF. For the CDR3, the DNA is TGCAGCACTGGGGAGGGGGAAGAGACCCAGTACTTC.

The rearrangement links TRBV25-1 to TRBJ2-3; D is possibly TRBD1 or TRBD2 (5 bases each). Trimming stripped 3 bases from V and 6 bases from J, with 13 bases between. This CDR3 comprises 14 residues. Germline lookup yields CDR1 MGHDK and CDR2 SYGVNS. The CDR3 region has the DNA TGTGCCAGCAGTGAGGTGTCCGGGACCGATACGCAGTATTTT. This encodes CASSEVSGTDTQYF.